A single TCR beta chain is shown here with its context. Its matching antigen is unknown. The source of the sample is a study of siplizumab effects on memory and regulatory T cells. Study findings and constraints: Alloreactive sequences tracing back to unstimulated CD4+ memory cells fell significantly with siplizumab.

Using three donor pairs, the authors sequenced unstimulated naive, memory, effector memory and TEMRA subsets. Per sample, the assay covered 80,000 to 100,000 TCR templates. TCRdb's copy holds only in-frame clones and misses some; the assay was immunoSEQ multiplex PCR. The sample holds around 7,000 clones, around 72% seen once. Trimming cost V 0 bases and J 6 bases; bases outside gene matches: 2. Germline V gives CDR1 SGHKS, CDR2 YYEKEE (reference sequence). The CDR3 consists of 13 residues. The TCR comes from a human donor in good health. Sample: effector memory CD8+ T cells sorted from blood. Subset given: unstimulated CD8+ effector memory T cells. The gene calls are TRBV5-5 and TRBJ2-7, with 8 bases matching TRBD2. The CDR3 loop reads CASSLALAVEQYF. In DNA form, the CDR3 reads TGTGCCAGCAGCTTGGCACTAGCGGTCGAGCAGTACTTC.